A single sample gave rise to the 3 T cell receptor beta chains below, sequenced in a study of blood T cell repertoires in COVID-19. Data came from immunoSEQ multiplex PCR; TCRdb stores just in-frame clones and leaves some out. This table holds 120,000 or so clones, approximately 87% found once. The sample taken for sequencing was peripheral blood. The receptors come from a woman aged 50 to 60 with acute or convalescent COVID-19.

The V gene is TRBV11-2, the J gene TRBJ1-2, with 9 bases matching TRBD1. Germline V lookup: CDR1 SGHAT, CDR2 FQNNGV. There are 14 residues in the CDR3. Trimming removed 5 bases from V and 0 bases from J; junction bases left unmatched: 1. The CDR3 spells CASSRTGANYGYTF. The CDR3 DNA reads TGTGCCAGCAGCCGGACAGGGGCTAACTATGGCTACACCTTC.

This sequence joins TRBV7-8 and TRBJ2-5; D not resolved. The germline V gene encodes CDR1 SGHVS and CDR2 FQNEAQ. V dropped 2 bases and J dropped 4 bases, with 8 bases sitting between them. CDR3 length equals 13 residues. The CDR3 protein is CASSLISGETQYF. The CDR3 DNA follows: TGTGCCAGCAGCTTAATATCGGGAGAGACCCAGTACTTC.

The rearrangement links TRBV5-4 to TRBJ1-2, with TRBD1 as a possible D gene (5 bases). V dropped 4 bases and J dropped 3 bases, with 13 bases sitting between them. Germline V gene sequence: CDR1 SGHNT, CDR2 YYREEE (reference sequence). This CDR3 spans 14 amino acids. CDR3 in amino acids: CASSVAQGYYGYTF. The CDR3 nucleotides are TGTGCCAGCAGCGTTGCTCAGGGTTACTATGGCTACACCTTC.